The rows below give T cell receptor beta chains drawn from one sample of a study of technical replicates of blood from several donors. Here immunoSEQ multiplex PCR was the method, and the copy in TCRdb shows in-frame clones only, minus some. The sample records roughly 70,000 clones, approximately 90% being singletons. Sequenced sample: T cells isolated from PBMCs. The receptors shown here come from a human donor in good health. The conserved cysteine and the conserved F or W are not part of the CDR3 here.

V: TRBV11-2; J: TRBJ2-5; CDR3: ASSLVYEEGEETQY
V: TRBV5-1; J: TRBJ2-7; CDR3: ASSLGYYEQY
V: TRBV5-1; J: TRBJ2-7; CDR3: ASSSGQGPYEQY
V: TRBV27; J: TRBJ1-1; CDR3: ASSFHGTEAF
V: TRBV4-2; J: TRBJ2-2; CDR3: ASSQDRGNTGELF
V: TRBV7-9; J: TRBJ1-2; CDR3: ASSLDRGRNGYT
V: TRBV7-2; J: TRBJ2-1; CDR3: ASSLGLAGDNEQF
V: TRBV30; J: TRBJ1-1; CDR3: ACSQGVDTEAF
V: TRBV11-3; J: TRBJ2-7; CDR3: ASTWGRESYEQY
V: TRBV28; J: TRBJ2-7; CDR3: ASSSSSGSYEQY
V: TRBV7-2; J: TRBJ2-5; CDR3: ASSITVRGQETQY
V: TRBV9; J: TRBJ2-7; CDR3: ASSVGQASSYEQY
V: TRBV4-1; J: TRBJ1-5; CDR3: ASSLKQGSQPQH
V: TRBV21-1; J: TRBJ2-1; CDR3: ASIGLAGGRPVDEQF
V: TRBV25-1; J: TRBJ2-1; CDR3: ASSVGLVHNEQF
V: TRBV29-1; J: TRBJ2-7; CDR3: SVYSGSSYEQY
V: TRBV7-6; J: TRBJ2-7; CDR3: ASSLPDSYEQY
V: TRBV5-1; J: TRBJ2-3; CDR3: ASSLDSGTSTDTQY
V: TRBV4-3; J: TRBJ1-2; CDR3: ASSQDPKVRGRFGYT
V: TRBV5-1; J: TRBJ2-7; CDR3: ASSLGQGYGEQY
V: TRBV30; J: TRBJ2-3; CDR3: AWSRESGTDTQY
V: TRBV7-9; J: TRBJ2-7; CDR3: ASSSRTGGKSYEQY
V: TRBV9; J: TRBJ2-1; CDR3: ASSAGLDAYNEQF
V: TRBV7-2; J: TRBJ2-3; CDR3: ASSLSGQVRDTQY
V: TRBV6-5; J: TRBJ1-1; CDR3: ASSYGSTEAF
V: TRBV5-1; J: TRBJ2-2; CDR3: ASSLDTYTGELF
V: TRBV7-9; J: TRBJ2-1; CDR3: ASSLNPGIDEQF
V: TRBV2; J: TRBJ2-1; CDR3: ASSEGSDNEQF
V: TRBV11-3; J: TRBJ1-5; CDR3: ASRGDFGSPQH
V: TRBV4-2; J: TRBJ2-7; CDR3: ASSDGAYEQY
V: TRBV28; J: TRBJ1-5; CDR3: ASRAFRNQPQH
V: TRBV4-3; J: TRBJ2-1; CDR3: ASSLSGRDYNEQF
V: TRBV7-9; J: TRBJ1-1; CDR3: ASSLGWTGDTEAF
V: TRBV7-8; J: TRBJ2-3; CDR3: ASSAELAGGLTDTQY
V: TRBV9; J: TRBJ2-1; CDR3: ASSTATSGREAEQF
V: TRBV4-2; J: TRBJ2-5; CDR3: ASSRTAQETQY
V: TRBV7-3; J: TRBJ2-5; CDR3: ASSPYGTDETQY
V: TRBV7-2; J: TRBJ2-5; CDR3: ASSLGNSKNQETQY
V: TRBV5-4; J: TRBJ2-3; CDR3: ASSAGLPSTDTQY
V: TRBV2; J: TRBJ2-2; CDR3: ASTLPRQERNTGELF
V: TRBV10-3; J: TRBJ2-7; CDR3: AITDGSEQY
V: TRBV9; J: TRBJ2-3; CDR3: ASNHGAGETDTQY
V: TRBV9; J: TRBJ2-6; CDR3: ASSVDPGPYHSGANVLT
V: TRBV7-2; J: TRBJ2-7; CDR3: ASSSSGRGHYEQY
V: TRBV6-6; J: TRBJ2-7; CDR3: ASRSKTGGFYYEQY
V: TRBV2; J: TRBJ1-2; CDR3: ASSDNREMGYT
V: TRBV19; J: TRBJ2-5; CDR3: ASSNKRETGETQY
V: TRBV4-2; J: TRBJ2-7; CDR3: ASSQDGRAYEQY
V: TRBV28; J: TRBJ2-7; CDR3: ASSSPTGVREGKFLYEQY
V: TRBV28; J: TRBJ2-3; CDR3: ASSRTGDTDTQY
V: TRBV10-3; J: TRBJ2-3; CDR3: AVTSGTSTDTQY
V: TRBV7-9; J: TRBJ2-5; CDR3: ASSSRTSGFGETQY
V: TRBV7-3; J: TRBJ2-1; CDR3: ASSLTGNNEQF
V: TRBV19; J: TRBJ1-5; CDR3: ASTPWGQGANQPQH
V: TRBV7-2; J: TRBJ2-7; CDR3: ASSWDRGPYEQY
V: TRBV6-5; J: TRBJ2-7; CDR3: ASSYRGTYEQY
V: TRBV10-3; J: TRBJ1-1; CDR3: AITQNLDRATEAF
V: TRBV4-1; J: TRBJ1-1; CDR3: ASSRSVPDTEAF
V: TRBV30; J: TRBJ2-6; CDR3: AWSNVRYGANVLT
V: TRBV7-2; J: TRBJ2-7; CDR3: ASSLTSGNFAYEQY